Below are 5 T cell receptor delta chains sequenced from a single sample in a study of gamma-delta T cells after stem cell transplantation. TCRdb applied CATT to the RT-PCR reads for clone calling. The sample has about 1,300 delta-chain clones, less than 3% seen once; the top ten hold approximately 46%. Sequenced input: gamma-delta T cells. The receptors here all came from a human donor. It is not recorded whose cells these are; they may come from a transplant donor.

This clone came up a few times. The J gene is TRDJ1, the V gene TRDV2, with 9 bases aligning to TRDD3. Germline CDR1 reads GEAIGNYY; CDR2 reads EKD. CDR3 length: 19 residues. J was trimmed by 0 bases and V by 0 bases; bases with no gene match: 13. The DNA for the CDR3 is TGTGCCTGTGACACCGTTTTGCGTACTGGGGGAAAGTACACCGATAAACTCATCTTT. Translation: CACDTVLRTGGKYTDKLIF.

This clone was counted a few times. The protein recorded in TCRdb matches a much larger clone and deviates from this DNA's translation at residue 5, suggesting a read error; the protein here is obtained by translating the DNA. This rearrangement joins TRDV2 to TRDJ1, with 8 bases matching TRDD3. The CDR3 contains 18 residues. V lost 3 bases to trimming and J lost 0 bases; unmatched junction nucleotides: 14. Germline V gene sequence: CDR1 GEAIGNYY, CDR2 EKD. As DNA, the CDR3 is TGTGCCTGTGACCTGGTACTGGGGGTGGAGGAATACACCGATAAACTCATCTTT. This translates into CACDLVLGVEEYTDKLIF.

The sample holds a few counts of this clone. The protein that TCRdb holds for this DNA derives from a much larger clone and differs from the translated DNA at residue 7, which likely indicates a read error; the protein shown here is translated from the DNA. The chain uses TRDV2 and TRDJ1; D may be TRDD3 (6 bases). Germline V CDR1 and CDR2: GEAIGNYY, EKD. This CDR3 region has 14 residues. Trimming removed 3 bases at V and 8 bases at J, with 18 bases between. The CDR3 DNA reads TGTGCCTGTGACCCCGTACCGGGGGACTCGAAACTCATCTTT. Protein product: CACDPVPGDSKLIF.

Note on this clone: It differs at one base from a far larger clone, so likely a read error. The chain uses TRDV2 and TRDJ1; 8 bases are a match to TRDD3. Trimming at V came to 7 bases and at J to 1 base, leaving 10 bases not matched to a gene. CDR3 length: 15 amino acids. The V gene's germline CDR1 is GEAIGNYY and CDR2 EKD. The CDR3 nucleotides read TGTGCCTGCATGGCCTTGGGGGATGGCACCGATAAACTCATCTTT. Amino acid sequence: CACMALGDGTDKLIF.

This clone is categorized as large. The V and J genes are TRDV1 and TRDJ1; 7 positions match TRDD3. The length of the CDR3 is 22 residues. V shed 3 bases and J 0 bases; nucleotides not matched to a gene: 25. CDR1 is TSWWSYY and CDR2 is QGS in the germline V gene. DNA for the CDR3: TGTGCTCTTGGGGACCTTCGCCTGCCCAAGTACTGGGGATCCTTGTACACCGATAAACTCATCTTT. Translation: CALGDLRLPKYWGSLYTDKLIF.